Presented here are 17 T cell receptor beta chains from one specimen sequenced in a study of blood T cell repertoires in COVID-19. Profiled with immunoSEQ multiplex PCR; TCRdb holds only in-frame clones, not every one. In the table there are about 120,000 clones, roughly 89% of which are singletons. The specimen was PBMCs or T cells enriched from blood (not recorded which). These receptors came from a woman aged 25 to 39 who had recovered from COVID-19.

The rearrangement links TRBV5-5 to TRBJ1-5, with D hard to call. CDR1 and CDR2 (germline): SGHKS, YYEKEE (reference sequence). The V gene lost 4 bases and the J gene lost 6 bases, with 8 bases spanning the gap. The CDR3 is 12 residues long. Here the CDR3 DNA reads TGTGCCAGCAGCAGACAAGGTCAGCCCCAGCATTTT. This sequence encodes CASSRQGQPQHF. Based on the CDR3 plus reference TRBV5-5 and TRBJ1-5, the full variable domain is DAGVTQSPTHLIKTRGQQVTLRCSPISGHKSVSWYQQVLGQGPQFIFQYYEKEERGRGNFPDRFSARQFPNYSSELNVNALLLGDSALYLCASSRQGQPQHFGDGTRLSIL.

The genes are TRBV4-1 and TRBJ1-5; D is undetermined. Trimming cost V 4 bases and J 0 bases, with 13 bases left between them. CDR1 is MGHRA and CDR2 is YSYEKL in the germline V gene. This CDR3 spans 16 amino acids. The CDR3 loop is CASSPTPGYSNQPQHF. CDR3 DNA sequence: TGCGCCAGCAGCCCAACTCCGGGGTATAGCAATCAGCCCCAGCATTTT.

The genes are TRBV6-1 and TRBJ2-7, with D maybe TRBD2 (6 bases). The germline gives CDR1 MNHNS, CDR2 SASEGT. The CDR3 runs 15 residues. V gave up 2 bases and J gave up 4 bases, with 15 bases separating them. In DNA, the CDR3 is TGTGCCAGCAGTGAACCCTACGGCGGGAAGTACGAGCAGTACTTC. Its translation: CASSEPYGGKYEQYF.

CDR3 coding DNA: TGTGCCACCAGTGACCAACCCCTAGGGGCCAACTATGGCTACACCTTC. Translating it yields CATSDQPLGANYGYTF. The chain combines TRBV24-1 with TRBJ1-2, with D perhaps TRBD1 (5 bases). The CDR3 contains 16 residues. Germline-derived CDR1 and CDR2 are KGHDR and SFDVKD. Trimming pared 4 bases from V and 2 bases from J, leaving 16 bases between.

This rearrangement joins TRBV9 to TRBJ2-2; 8 positions match TRBD1. After removal of 4 bases from V and 1 base from J, the junction contained 6 bases not matched to a gene. The germline CDR1 and CDR2 sequences are SGDLS and YYNGEE. The CDR3 is 16 amino acids. The CDR3 here is CASSKQGGLNTGELFF. The DNA for the CDR3 is TGTGCCAGCAGCAAACAGGGGGGCCTGAACACCGGGGAGCTGTTTTTT.

This chain links TRBV24-1 with TRBJ1-2; tentative D call: TRBD1 (6 bases). Looked up from germline, CDR1 is KGHDR and CDR2 is SFDVKD. Trimming removed 2 bases at V and 8 bases at J, with 8 bases between. The CDR3 has 12 residues. The CDR3 DNA is TGTGCCACCAGTGATTCCACAGGGGGCTACACCTTC. This gives the protein CATSDSTGGYTF.

As to this clone: The identical CDR3 is also encoded by other nucleotide sequences in the sample. J is TRBJ1-4 and V is TRBV5-1; 11 positions agree with TRBD1. The germline CDR1 and CDR2 sequences are SGHRS and YFSETQ. CDR3 length: 14 residues. Trimming at V came to 4 bases and at J to 8 bases, leaving 4 bases not matched to a gene. The CDR3 loop is CASSVGTGGEKLFF. DNA of the CDR3: TGCGCCAGCAGCGTCGGGACAGGGGGGGAAAAACTGTTTTTT.

The gene calls are TRBV30 and TRBJ2-3; 11 bases agree with TRBD2. There are 15 residues in the CDR3. Germline V gene sequence: CDR1 GTSNPN, CDR2 SVGIG (reference sequence). Trimming cost V 4 bases and J 5 bases; bases outside gene matches: 8. CDR3 region: CAWTRLAGRGDTQYF. As DNA, the CDR3 is TGTGCCTGGACCAGACTAGCGGGGCGAGGAGATACGCAGTATTTT.

In its sample, this clone was seen once. The chain carries TRBV6-5 and TRBJ1-2; D is possibly TRBD1 (6 bases). Germline V gene sequence: CDR1 MNHEY, CDR2 SVGAGI. V was trimmed by 6 bases and J by 9 bases, leaving 20 bases between them. The CDR3 sequence is 14 residues long. The CDR3 loop is CASSRDISGSSYTF. CDR3 bases: TGTGCCAGCAGCCGGGACATATCTGGATCAAGCTACACCTTC.

CDR3 coding DNA: TGTGCCAGTAGTAGCCCGAAACTAGCGGGAGGGGCAGGGGAGCTGTTTTTT. This codes for CASSSPKLAGGAGELFF. This rearrangement joins TRBV19 to TRBJ2-2; 13 bases are a match to TRBD2. This CDR3 has 17 amino acids. V was clipped by 4 bases and J by 8 bases; unmatched bases: 10. Germline V CDR1 and CDR2: LNHDA, SQIVND (reference sequence).

The rearrangement links TRBV6-5 to TRBJ1-1, with unresolved D. Per the germline V gene, CDR1 is MNHEY and CDR2 is SVGAGI. V lost 6 bases, J lost 1 base, and 15 bases lay in between. The CDR3 totals 15 residues. The CDR3 region is CASSPNSLPNTEAFF. CDR3 coding DNA: TGTGCCAGCAGCCCAAACAGCCTACCGAACACTGAAGCTTTCTTT.

The chain carries TRBV28 and TRBJ1-5; tentative D call: TRBD1 (5 bases). This CDR3 spans 14 amino acids. Germline values: CDR1 MDHEN, CDR2 SYDVKM. Trimming pared 6 bases from V and 2 bases from J, leaving 11 bases between. CDR3 nucleotide sequence: TGTGCCAGCAGCCGCATAGGGGGCAATCAGCCCCAGCATTTT. Translated: CASSRIGGNQPQHF. The entire variable domain, with the rest obtained from reference TRBV28 and TRBJ1-5, is as follows: DVKVTQSSRYLVKRTGEKVFLECVQDMDHENMFWYRQDPGLGLRLIYFSYDVKMKEKGDIPEGYSVSREKKERFSLILESASTNQTSMYLCASSRIGGNQPQHFGDGTRLSIL.

The CDR3 sequence is CASSVRQGGSPLHF. In DNA, the CDR3 is TGTGCCAGCAGCGTACGACAGGGCGGGTCACCCCTCCACTTT. The rearrangement links TRBV9 to TRBJ1-6, with TRBD1 matching 7 bases. The V and J ends lost 1 base and 10 bases, in that order; junction bases with no gene match: 5. The CDR3 spans 14 residues. Germline values: CDR1 SGDLS, CDR2 YYNGEE.

The chain joins TRBV5-1 to TRBJ2-1; a weak D match, TRBD2 (7 bases). The V end was cut by 6 bases, the J end by 9 bases, with 19 bases between. Germline lookup yields CDR1 SGHRS and CDR2 YFSETQ. The CDR3 runs to 14 residues. The chain's CDR3 is CASMRLAEGGEQFF. CDR3 nucleotide sequence: TGCGCCAGCATGCGGCTAGCGGAGGGGGGTGAGCAGTTCTTC.

The chain uses TRBV7-2 and TRBJ2-1, with 7 nucleotides matching TRBD1. Trimming removed 5 bases from V and 8 bases from J; junction bases left unmatched: 9. Germline CDR1 and CDR2: SGHTA and FQGNSA. CDR3 size: 14 residues. The CDR3 DNA is TGTGCCAGCAGCCCACGACAGGGTGTATATGAGCAGTTCTTC. This encodes CASSPRQGVYEQFF. The variable domain in full, with the rest retrieved from reference TRBV7-2 and TRBJ2-1, is GAGVSQSPSNKVTEKGKDVELRCDPISGHTALYWYRQSLGQGLEFLIYFQGNSAPDKSGLPSDRFSAERTGGSVSTLTIQRTQQEDSAVYLCASSPRQGVYEQFFGPGTRLTVL.

The sample holds a few counts of this clone. The chain uses TRBV18 and TRBJ2-1; D not certain. Germline V CDR1 and CDR2: KGHSH, LQKENI. V lost 2 bases, J lost 0 bases, and 8 bases lay in between. The CDR3 covers 15 residues. The CDR3 sequence: CASSPAGYSYNEQFF. For the CDR3, the DNA is TGTGCCAGCTCACCAGCAGGTTACTCCTACAATGAGCAGTTCTTC.

The gene calls are TRBV28 and TRBJ1-5; 10 bases fit TRBD1. V gave up 5 bases and J gave up 5 bases; unmatched junction bases: 6. The CDR3 contains 15 residues. Germline V gene data show CDR1 as MDHEN and CDR2 as SYDVKM. The CDR3 sequence: CASSPLGTGDQPQHF. Written as DNA, the CDR3 is TGTGCCAGCAGTCCCCTAGGGACAGGGGATCAGCCCCAGCATTTT.